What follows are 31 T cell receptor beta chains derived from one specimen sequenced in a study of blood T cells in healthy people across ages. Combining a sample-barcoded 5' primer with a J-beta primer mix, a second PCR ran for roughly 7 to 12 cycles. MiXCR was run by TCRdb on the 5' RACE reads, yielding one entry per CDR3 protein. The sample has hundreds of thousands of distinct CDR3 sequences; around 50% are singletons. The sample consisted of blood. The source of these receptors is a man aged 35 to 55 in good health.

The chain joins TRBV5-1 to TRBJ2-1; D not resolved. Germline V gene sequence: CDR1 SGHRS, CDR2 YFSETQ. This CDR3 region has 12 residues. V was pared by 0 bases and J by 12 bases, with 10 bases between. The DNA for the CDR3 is TGCGCCAGCAGCTTGGACACTTACGGGCAGTTCTTC. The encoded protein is CASSLDTYGQFF.

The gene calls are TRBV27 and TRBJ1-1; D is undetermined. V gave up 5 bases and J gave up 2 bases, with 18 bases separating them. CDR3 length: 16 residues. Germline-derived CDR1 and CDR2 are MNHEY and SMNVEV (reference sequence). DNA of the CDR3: TGTGCCAGCAGTATCGCCCGGACGGCCGGAAACACTGAAGCTTTCTTT. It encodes CASSIARTAGNTEAFF.

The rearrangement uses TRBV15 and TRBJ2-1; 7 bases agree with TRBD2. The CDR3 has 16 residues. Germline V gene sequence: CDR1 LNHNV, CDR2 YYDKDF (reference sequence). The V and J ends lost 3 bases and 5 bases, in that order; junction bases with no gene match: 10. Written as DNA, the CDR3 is TGTGCCACCAGCAGGGGAGGGACGGGGTTAAACAATGAGCAGTTCTTC. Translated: CATSRGGTGLNNEQFF.

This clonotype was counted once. The CDR3: CASSQGTGDQETQYF. The CDR3 nucleotides read TGTGCCAGCAGCCAAGGGACAGGGGACCAAGAGACCCAGTACTTC. This sequence joins TRBV3-1 and TRBJ2-5, with 9 bases matching TRBD1. CDR1 and CDR2 from the germline V gene are LGHDT and YNNKEL (reference sequence). V was clipped by 1 base and J by 0 bases; unmatched bases: 0. The CDR3 length is 15 residues.

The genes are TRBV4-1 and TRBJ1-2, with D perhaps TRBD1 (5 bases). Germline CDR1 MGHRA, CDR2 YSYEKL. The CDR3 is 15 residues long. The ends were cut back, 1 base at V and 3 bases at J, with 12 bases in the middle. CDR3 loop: CASSQVRRGDYGYTF. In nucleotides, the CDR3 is TGCGCCAGCAGCCAAGTACGGAGGGGCGACTATGGCTACACCTTC.

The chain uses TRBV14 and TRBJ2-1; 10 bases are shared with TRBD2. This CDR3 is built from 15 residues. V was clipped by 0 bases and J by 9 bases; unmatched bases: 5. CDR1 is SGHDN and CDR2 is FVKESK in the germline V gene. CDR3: CASSQESGRGGEQFF. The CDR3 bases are TGTGCCAGCAGCCAAGAAAGCGGGAGGGGGGGTGAGCAGTTCTTC.

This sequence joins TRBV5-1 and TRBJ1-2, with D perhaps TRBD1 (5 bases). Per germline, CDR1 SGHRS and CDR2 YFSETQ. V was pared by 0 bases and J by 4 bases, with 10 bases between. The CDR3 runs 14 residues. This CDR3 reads CASSLGQNSYGYTF. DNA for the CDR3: TGCGCCAGCAGCTTGGGACAGAACTCCTATGGCTACACCTTC.

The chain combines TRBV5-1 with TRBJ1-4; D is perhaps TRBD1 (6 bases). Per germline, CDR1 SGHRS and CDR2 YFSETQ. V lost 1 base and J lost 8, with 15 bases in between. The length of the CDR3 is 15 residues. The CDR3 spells CASSLSDSPGEKLFF. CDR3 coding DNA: TGCGCCAGCAGCTTGTCGGACAGTCCCGGGGAAAAACTGTTTTTT.

In nucleotides, the CDR3 is TGTGCCAGCAGCCAAACCCAGGGCTTTACCAACTACGAGCAGTACTTC. Encoded protein: CASSQTQGFTNYEQYF. The rearrangement uses TRBV4-2 and TRBJ2-7, with a weak D call TRBD1 (5 bases). Germline loops: CDR1 LGHNA, CDR2 YNFKEQ. The CDR3 is 16 amino acids. Trimming removed 2 bases at V and 3 bases at J, with 17 bases between.

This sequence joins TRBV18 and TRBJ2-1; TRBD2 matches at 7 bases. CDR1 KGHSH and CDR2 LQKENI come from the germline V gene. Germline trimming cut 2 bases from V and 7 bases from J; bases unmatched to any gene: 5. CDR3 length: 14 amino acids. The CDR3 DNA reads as TGTGCCAGCTCACCAATCGAGGGAGGGAATGAGCAGTTCTTC. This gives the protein CASSPIEGGNEQFF.

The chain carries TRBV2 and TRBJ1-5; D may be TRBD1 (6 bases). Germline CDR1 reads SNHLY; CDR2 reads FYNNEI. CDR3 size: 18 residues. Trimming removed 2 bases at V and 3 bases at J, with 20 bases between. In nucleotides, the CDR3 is TGTGCCAGCAGTGAACGTAAGGCAGGGGAAGAGGTCAATCAGCCCCAGCATTTT. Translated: CASSERKAGEEVNQPQHF.

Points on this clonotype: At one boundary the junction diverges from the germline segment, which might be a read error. This CDR3 reads CAGSLTGQTRYGYTF. CDR3 sequence (DNA): TGTGCCGGCAGCCTTACAGGACAGACAAGATACGGCTACACCTTC. V and J are TRBV5-4 and TRBJ1-2; TRBD1 is a possible D gene (6 bases). The CDR3 is 15 residues long. In germline, CDR1 is SGHNT, CDR2 YYREEE (reference sequence).

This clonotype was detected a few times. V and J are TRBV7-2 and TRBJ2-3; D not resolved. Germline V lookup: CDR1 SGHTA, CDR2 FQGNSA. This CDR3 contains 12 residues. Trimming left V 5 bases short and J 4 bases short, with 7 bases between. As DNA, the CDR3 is TGTGCCAGCAGCCCCACCTCAGATACGCAGTATTTT. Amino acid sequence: CASSPTSDTQYF. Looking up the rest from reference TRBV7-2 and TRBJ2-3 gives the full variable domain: GAGVSQSPSNKVTEKGKDVELRCDPISGHTALYWYRQSLGQGLEFLIYFQGNSAPDKSGLPSDRFSAERTGGSVSTLTIQRTQQEDSAVYLCASSPTSDTQYFGPGTRLTVL.

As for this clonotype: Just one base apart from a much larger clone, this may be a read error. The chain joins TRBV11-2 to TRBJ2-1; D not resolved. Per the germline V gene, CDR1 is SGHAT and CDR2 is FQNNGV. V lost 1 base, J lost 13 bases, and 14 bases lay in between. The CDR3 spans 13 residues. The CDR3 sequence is CASSLAPQETQFF. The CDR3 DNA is TGTGCCAGCAGCTTAGCACCCCAAGAGACCCAGTTCTTC.

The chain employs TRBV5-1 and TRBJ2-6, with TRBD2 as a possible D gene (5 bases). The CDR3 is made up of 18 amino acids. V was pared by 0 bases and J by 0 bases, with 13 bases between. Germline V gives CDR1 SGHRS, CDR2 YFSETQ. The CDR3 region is CASSLGGSRFSGANVLTF. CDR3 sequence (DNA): TGCGCCAGCAGCTTGGGAGGGTCCCGATTCTCTGGGGCCAACGTCCTGACTTTC.

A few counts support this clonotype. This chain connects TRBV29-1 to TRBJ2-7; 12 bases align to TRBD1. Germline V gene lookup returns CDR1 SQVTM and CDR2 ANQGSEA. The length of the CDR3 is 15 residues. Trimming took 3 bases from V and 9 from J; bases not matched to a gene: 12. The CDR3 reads CSVELNRDRGQRQYF. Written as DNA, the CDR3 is TGCAGCGTTGAGTTAAACCGGGACAGGGGGCAGAGGCAGTACTTC.

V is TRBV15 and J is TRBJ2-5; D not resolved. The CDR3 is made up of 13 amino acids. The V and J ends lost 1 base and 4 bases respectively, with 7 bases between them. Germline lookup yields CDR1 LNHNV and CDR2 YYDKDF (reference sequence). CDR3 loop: CATSRGGGETQYF. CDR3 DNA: TGTGCCACCAGCAGAGGGGGTGGAGAGACCCAGTACTTC.

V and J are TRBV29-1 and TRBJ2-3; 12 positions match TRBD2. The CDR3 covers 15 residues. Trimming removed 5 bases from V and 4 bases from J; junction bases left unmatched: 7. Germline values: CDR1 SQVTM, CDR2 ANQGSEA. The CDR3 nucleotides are TGCAGCGTTAAAACTAGCGGGGGGCGCGCAGATACGCAGTATTTT. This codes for CSVKTSGGRADTQYF.

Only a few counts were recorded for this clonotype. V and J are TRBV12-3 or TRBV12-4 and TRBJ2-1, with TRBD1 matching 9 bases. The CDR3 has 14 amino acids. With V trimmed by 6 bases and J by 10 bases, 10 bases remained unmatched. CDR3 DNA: TGTGCCAGCAGCGGGACAGGGTCTTTTAGGGAGCAGTTCTTC. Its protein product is CASSGTGSFREQFF.

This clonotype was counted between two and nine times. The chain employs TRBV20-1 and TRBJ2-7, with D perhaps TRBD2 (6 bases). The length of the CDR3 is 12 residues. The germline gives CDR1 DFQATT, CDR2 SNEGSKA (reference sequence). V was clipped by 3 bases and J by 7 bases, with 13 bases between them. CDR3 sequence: CSASSWGGEQYF. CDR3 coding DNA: TGCAGTGCTAGTAGCTGGGGAGGAGAGCAGTACTTC.

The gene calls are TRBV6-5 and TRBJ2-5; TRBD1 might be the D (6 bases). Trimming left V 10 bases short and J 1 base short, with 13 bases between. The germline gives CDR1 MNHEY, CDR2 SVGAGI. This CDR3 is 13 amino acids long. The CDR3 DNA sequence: TGTGCCACCCGACGGACAGTCCAAGAGACCCAGTACTTC. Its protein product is CATRRTVQETQYF.

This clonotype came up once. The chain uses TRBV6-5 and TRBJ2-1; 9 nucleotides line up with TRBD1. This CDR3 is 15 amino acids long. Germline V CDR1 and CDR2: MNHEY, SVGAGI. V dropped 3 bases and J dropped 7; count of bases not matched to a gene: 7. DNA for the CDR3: TGTGCCAGCAGTTATTTGGGGACAGGGCGGAATGAGCAGTTCTTC. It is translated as CASSYLGTGRNEQFF.

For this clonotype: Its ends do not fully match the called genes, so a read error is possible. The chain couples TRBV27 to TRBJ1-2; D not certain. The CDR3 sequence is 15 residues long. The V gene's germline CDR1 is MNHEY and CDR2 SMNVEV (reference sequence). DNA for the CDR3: TGTGCCAGCAGTTTAGAGGCAGGATCCTCCTATGGCCACACCTTC. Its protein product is CASSLEAGSSYGHTF.

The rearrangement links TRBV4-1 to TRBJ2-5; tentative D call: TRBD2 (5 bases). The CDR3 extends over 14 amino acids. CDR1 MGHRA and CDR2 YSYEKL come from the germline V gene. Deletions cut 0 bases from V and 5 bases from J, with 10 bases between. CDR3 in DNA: TGCGCCAGCAGCCAAGACGGGGTCCGGGAGACCCAGTACTTC. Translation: CASSQDGVRETQYF.

The CDR3 loop is CASRPIKGSYNSPLHF. The CDR3 nucleotides are TGCGCCAGCAGACCGATTAAGGGCTCCTATAATTCACCCCTCCACTTT. J is TRBJ1-6 and V is TRBV4-1; D remains unclear. The CDR3 contains 16 residues. Per the germline V gene, CDR1 is MGHRA and CDR2 is YSYEKL. Trimming took 6 bases from V and 0 from J, leaving 12 bases between them.

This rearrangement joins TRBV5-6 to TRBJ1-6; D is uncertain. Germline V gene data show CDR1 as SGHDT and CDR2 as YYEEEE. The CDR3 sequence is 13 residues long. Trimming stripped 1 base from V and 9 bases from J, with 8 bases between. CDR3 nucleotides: TGTGCCAGCAGCTTGTTATCATCTTCACCCCTCCACTTT. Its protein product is CASSLLSSSPLHF.

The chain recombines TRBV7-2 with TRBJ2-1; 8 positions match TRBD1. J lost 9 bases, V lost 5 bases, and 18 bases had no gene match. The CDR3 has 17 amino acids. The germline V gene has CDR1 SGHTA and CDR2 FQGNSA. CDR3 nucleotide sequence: TGTGCCAGCAGCCCCCTAGGGGCGGCTAGAACAGGGGGTGAGCAGTTCTTC. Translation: CASSPLGAARTGGEQFF.

The CDR3 reads CASSFGESGGYTF. The CDR3 bases are TGTGCCAGCAGCTTCGGGGAATCGGGTGGCTACACCTTC. The chain carries TRBV7-9 and TRBJ1-2; D call uncertain. From germline, CDR1 is SEHNR and CDR2 FQNEAQ (reference sequence). With 3 bases removed from V and 7 bases from J, the gap between germline ends came to 12 bases. CDR3 length: 13 amino acids.

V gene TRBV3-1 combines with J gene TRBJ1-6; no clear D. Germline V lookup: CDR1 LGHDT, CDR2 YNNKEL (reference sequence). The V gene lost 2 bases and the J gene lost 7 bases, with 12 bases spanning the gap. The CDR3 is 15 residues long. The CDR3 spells CASSQTELWNSPLHF. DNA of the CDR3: TGTGCCAGCAGCCAAACAGAGTTATGGAATTCACCCCTCCACTTT.

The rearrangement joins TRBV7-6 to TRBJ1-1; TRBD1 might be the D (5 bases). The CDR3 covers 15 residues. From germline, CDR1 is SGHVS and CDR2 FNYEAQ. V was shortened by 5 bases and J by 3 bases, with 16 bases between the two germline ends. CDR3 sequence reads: CASSHTFVRDTEAFF. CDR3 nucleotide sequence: TGTGCCAGCAGCCATACCTTCGTCAGGGACACTGAAGCTTTCTTT.

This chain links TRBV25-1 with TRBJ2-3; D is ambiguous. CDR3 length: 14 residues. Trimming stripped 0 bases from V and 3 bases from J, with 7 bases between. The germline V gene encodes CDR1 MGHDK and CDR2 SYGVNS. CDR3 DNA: TGTGCCAGCAGTGAATATCCAGAAACAGATACGCAGTATTTT. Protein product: CASSEYPETDTQYF.